Below, 26 T cell receptor beta chains from the same sample are listed, as sequenced in a study of blood T cell repertoires in COVID-19. The repertoire was sequenced with immunoSEQ multiplex PCR; TCRdb's copy has only in-frame clones and lacks some. The sample includes 200,000 to 300,000 clones, 75% to 90% of them seen just once. The sequencing sample was made of peripheral blood. The receptors here all came from a man aged 25 to 40 with active or convalescent COVID-19.

This clone appeared a single time. V and J are TRBV7-9 and TRBJ2-5, with 7 nucleotides matching TRBD2. The CDR3 is 15 amino acids. In germline, CDR1 is SEHNR, CDR2 FQNEAQ (reference sequence). The trim removed 5 bases at V and 5 bases at J, leaving 11 bases unmatched. In DNA, the CDR3 is TGTGCCAGCAGCCTTGGAGCGGGGTCGCGGGAGACCCAGTACTTC. The encoded protein is CASSLGAGSRETQYF. Together with reference TRBV7-9 and TRBJ2-5, the CDR3 gives the full variable domain: DTGVSQNPRHKITKRGQNVTFRCDPISEHNRLYWYRQTLGQGPEFLTYFQNEAQLEKSRLLSDRFSAERPKGSFSTLEIQRTEQGDSAMYLCASSLGAGSRETQYFGPGTRLLVL.

The CDR3 nucleotides read TGTGCCAGCAGTCAGGGACAGACGAACACTGAAGCTTTCTTT. Translated, it gives CASSQGQTNTEAFF. The rearrangement links TRBV7-2 to TRBJ1-1; 7 bases align to TRBD1. J gave up 1 base and V 6 bases, and 5 bases lay outside the gene matches. The CDR3 is made up of 14 amino acids. Germline CDR1 SGHTA, CDR2 FQGNSA.

The rearrangement uses TRBV9 and TRBJ1-2, with a tentative D call TRBD1 (5 bases). The germline V gene has CDR1 SGDLS and CDR2 YYNGEE. Between the trimmed V and J ends, which lost 0 bases and 5 bases, there was a span of 11 bases. The CDR3 spans 14 residues. Here the CDR3 DNA reads TGTGCCAGCAGCGTAGAAGGGGAGGGTTATGGCTACACCTTC. Translating gives CASSVEGEGYGYTF.

The V and J genes are TRBV7-2 and TRBJ2-1; maybe TRBD2 (7 bases). V lost 10 bases and J 3 bases, leaving 16 bases between the germline ends. Germline V gene data show CDR1 as SGHTA and CDR2 as FQGNSA. The CDR3 sequence is 14 residues long. CDR3 amino acids: CANTKGGVYNEQFF. DNA for the CDR3: TGTGCCAACACAAAGGGGGGGGTCTACAATGAGCAGTTCTTC.

This clone was counted only a few times. Other DNA sequences in this sample translate to the same CDR3. The chain uses TRBV20-1 and TRBJ2-3; D gene uncertain. Per germline, CDR1 DFQATT and CDR2 SNEGSKA (reference sequence). Trimming cost V 3 bases and J 0 bases, with 7 bases left between them. The CDR3 contains 13 residues. The CDR3 coding sequence is TGCAGTGCTAGTCCCGGGAGCACAGATACGCAGTATTTT. Translated, it gives CSASPGSTDTQYF.

CDR3 sequence: CSASGGPLRNQPQHF. The CDR3 nucleotides read TGCAGTGCTAGTGGGGGGCCGCTACGGAATCAGCCCCAGCATTTT. The chain couples TRBV20-1 to TRBJ1-5, with a possible D match to TRBD1 (6 bases). Germline-derived CDR1 and CDR2 are DFQATT and SNEGSKA (reference sequence). Trimming cost V 3 bases and J 4 bases, with 16 bases left between them. CDR3 size: 15 residues.

The table lists this clone with a few counts. The chain combines TRBV30 with TRBJ2-3; 12 bases fit TRBD2. Trimming cost V 2 bases and J 3 bases; bases outside gene matches: 12. The V gene's germline CDR1 is GTSNPN and CDR2 SVGIG (reference sequence). The CDR3 is 18 residues long. The CDR3 loop reads CAWSSASGGAWLTDTQYF. The CDR3, as DNA: TGTGCCTGGAGTTCGGCTAGCGGGGGGGCCTGGCTGACAGATACGCAGTATTTT. Filled out from reference TRBV30 and TRBJ2-3, the complete variable domain reads SQTIHQWPATLVQPVGSPLSLECTVEGTSNPNLYWYRQAAGRGLQLLFYSVGIGQISSEVPQNLSASRPQDRQFILSSKKLLLSDSGFYLCAWSSASGGAWLTDTQYFGPGTRLTVL.

This clone was picked up a small number of times. The rearrangement links TRBV9 to TRBJ2-7, with D possibly being TRBD1 (6 bases). Trimming took 4 bases from V and 2 from J, leaving 13 bases between them. Germline CDR1 and CDR2: SGDLS and YYNGEE. The CDR3 contains 14 residues. For the CDR3, the DNA is TGTGCCAGCAGCACAGACAGGAACCCCTACGAGCAGTACTTC. This sequence encodes CASSTDRNPYEQYF. The variable domain in full, completed from reference TRBV9 and TRBJ2-7, reads DSGVTQTPKHLITATGQRVTLRCSPRSGDLSVYWYQQSLDQGLQFLIQYYNGEERAKGNILERFSAQQFPDLHSELNLSSLELGDSALYFCASSTDRNPYEQYFGPGTRLTVT.

The V gene is TRBV11-2, the J gene TRBJ1-6; a possible D gene is TRBD1 (5 bases). Trimming removed 6 bases at V and 8 bases at J, with 11 bases between. The CDR3 is 13 amino acids. Germline lookup yields CDR1 SGHAT and CDR2 FQNNGV. CDR3 protein: CASSGALYSPLHF. CDR3 DNA sequence: TGTGCCAGCAGTGGGGCCCTTTATTCACCCCTCCACTTT.

In its sample, this clone was seen once. The chain recombines TRBV5-8 with TRBJ1-1; possible D gene TRBD1, 5 bases. CDR3 length equals 18 residues. V dropped 4 bases and J dropped 1 base, with 23 bases sitting between them. Germline CDR1 is SGHTS and CDR2 is YDEGEE. The CDR3 coding sequence is TGTGCCAGCAGCCAAAGGGCGGGGGGGGTTGCAGAGAACACTGAAGCTTTCTTT. This gives the protein CASSQRAGGVAENTEAFF. Full variable domain (rest looked up from reference TRBV5-8 and TRBJ1-1): EAGVTQSPTHLIKTRGQQATLRCSPISGHTSVYWYQQALGLGLQFLLWYDEGEERNRGNFPPRFSGRQFPNYSSELNVNALELEDSALYLCASSQRAGGVAENTEAFFGQGTRLTVV.

The chain recombines TRBV9 with TRBJ1-2, with no clear D. CDR1 SGDLS and CDR2 YYNGEE come from the germline V gene. V was shortened by 3 bases and J by 5 bases, with 11 bases between the two germline ends. The length of the CDR3 is 13 residues. The CDR3 coding sequence is TGTGCCAGCAGCGCGGGAGAAGCTTATGGCTACACCTTC. Translating gives CASSAGEAYGYTF.

This sequence joins TRBV20-1 and TRBJ1-1; 10 bases agree with TRBD1. The CDR3 has 17 amino acids. The germline V gene has CDR1 DFQATT and CDR2 SNEGSKA (reference sequence). With 3 bases clipped from V and 4 bases from J, the junction kept 14 bases outside the gene matches. CDR3 nucleotides: TGCAGTGCTAGTGACCCGGGACAGGGGCGTAGGGGCACTGAAGCTTTCTTT. Its translation is CSASDPGQGRRGTEAFF.

In its sample, this clone was seen once. The rearrangement links TRBV10-3 to TRBJ2-3; 9 bases align to TRBD1. V shed 1 base and J 3 bases; nucleotides not matched to a gene: 2. Per germline, CDR1 ENHRY and CDR2 SYGVKD. CDR3 length: 15 amino acids. The CDR3 region has the DNA TGTGCCATCAGTGAGTTCGACAGGGGGACAGATACGCAGTATTTT. Translation gives CAISEFDRGTDTQYF.

The CDR3 nucleotides read TGTGCCAGCTACGACAGGCGGGTCACTGAAGCTTTCTTT. This codes for CASYDRRVTEAFF. The chain combines TRBV12-3 or TRBV12-4 with TRBJ1-1; tentative D call: TRBD1 (6 bases). The CDR3 is 13 amino acids. Trimming pared 8 bases from V and 4 bases from J, leaving 14 bases between.

The chain couples TRBV2 to TRBJ1-5; unclear D gene. The CDR3 is 13 residues long. V was cut by 4 bases and J by 1 base, with 5 bases left in between. The V gene's germline CDR1 is SNHLY and CDR2 FYNNEI. The CDR3, as DNA: TGTGCCAGCAGTGGGGAGAGCAATCAGCCCCAGCATTTT. Its translation is CASSGESNQPQHF.

This sequence joins TRBV11-2 and TRBJ2-7; 7 bases line up with TRBD1. V lost 8 bases and J lost 6; bases outside the gene matches: 10. Germline values: CDR1 SGHAT, CDR2 FQNNGV. This CDR3 comprises 13 residues. The DNA of the CDR3 is TGTGCCAGCCTCAAGGCAGGGGGACGCGAGCAGTACTTC. Translating gives CASLKAGGREQYF. The variable domain in full, with the rest retrieved from reference TRBV11-2 and TRBJ2-7, is EAGVAQSPRYKIIEKRQSVAFWCNPISGHATLYWYQQILGQGPKLLIQFQNNGVVDDSQLPKDRFSAERLKGVDSTLKIQPAKLEDSAVYLCASLKAGGREQYFGPGTRLTVT.

In its sample, this clone was seen once. Other DNA sequences within the sample encode an identical CDR3. The J gene is TRBJ2-7, the V gene TRBV7-2; TRBD2 matches at 8 bases. V trimming: 4 bases; J trimming: 2 bases; junction bases outside the gene matches: 4. The CDR3 runs to 14 residues. Germline assignment: CDR1 SGHTA and CDR2 FQGNSA. The CDR3 DNA reads as TGTGCCAGCAGCTCCAGCGGGGGACCCTACGAGCAGTACTTC. It codes for CASSSSGGPYEQYF.

CDR3 nucleotides: TGTGCCAGCAGCCTGGCAGGGGATGCATCCGGGGAGCTGTTTTTT. It translates to CASSLAGDASGELFF. The chain carries TRBV7-3 and TRBJ2-2; D is possibly TRBD1 (6 bases). CDR3 length: 15 residues. V was shortened by 5 bases and J by 6 bases, with 16 bases between the two germline ends. Germline CDR1 is SGHTA and CDR2 is FQGTGA. The full variable domain, its missing parts supplied by reference TRBV7-3 and TRBJ2-2, is GAGVSQTPSNKVTEKGKYVELRCDPISGHTALYWYRQSLGQGPEFLIYFQGTGAADDSGLPNDRFFAVRPEGSVSTLKIQRTERGDSAVYLCASSLAGDASGELFFGEGSRLTVL.

This rearrangement joins TRBV19 to TRBJ1-5, with D possibly TRBD1 on 6 matching bases. The CDR3 runs 13 residues. CDR1 LNHDA and CDR2 SQIVND come from the germline V gene (reference sequence). Trimming pared 8 bases from V and 7 bases from J, leaving 15 bases between. In nucleotides, the CDR3 is TGTGCCAGTCGGGGCGAGGGGGAACAGCCCCAGCATTTT. This codes for CASRGEGEQPQHF.

This clone was detected once. The chain couples TRBV7-9 to TRBJ1-1; possible D gene TRBD1, 5 bases. The ends were cut back, 7 bases at V and 6 bases at J, with 18 bases in the middle. Germline CDR1 and CDR2: SEHNR and FQNEAQ (reference sequence). This CDR3 spans 14 amino acids. The CDR3 DNA reads TGTGCCAGCATCCCCGTTCAGGGCACGGCTGAAGCTTTCTTT. It yields the protein CASIPVQGTAEAFF.

The chain couples TRBV3-1 (or the pseudogene TRBV3-2) to TRBJ1-1; D possibly corresponds to TRBD1 (6 bases). The germline CDR1 and CDR2 sequences are LGHDT and YNNKEL (reference sequence). This CDR3 region has 15 residues. V was shortened by 4 bases and J by 1 base, with 13 bases between the two germline ends. In DNA form, the CDR3 reads TGTGCCAGCAGCCTAAGGACAGAGCGGAACACTGAAGCTTTCTTT. Amino acids: CASSLRTERNTEAFF.

A few counts support this clone. The V call is TRBV4-2, the J call TRBJ2-7; 7 positions agree with TRBD2. The germline gives CDR1 LGHNA, CDR2 YNFKEQ. Trimming at V came to 2 bases and at J to 2 bases, leaving 6 bases not matched to a gene. The CDR3 runs 15 residues. CDR3 region: CASSQSGEGPYEQYF. CDR3 DNA: TGTGCCAGCAGCCAATCCGGGGAGGGGCCCTACGAGCAGTACTTC.

The rearrangement links TRBV10-2 to TRBJ2-4, with D possibly matching TRBD1 (5 bases). Germline V gene lookup returns CDR1 WSHSY and CDR2 SAAADI. CDR3 length: 14 amino acids. V was pared by 8 bases and J by 0 bases, with 11 bases between. The CDR3 loop is CASGADRAKNIQYF. The CDR3 DNA sequence: TGCGCCAGCGGGGCAGACAGAGCCAAAAACATTCAGTACTTC.

The rearrangement links TRBV29-1 to TRBJ1-1; D possibly corresponds to TRBD1 (5 bases). Trimming pared 4 bases from V and 4 bases from J, leaving 13 bases between. The CDR3 has 13 amino acids. The germline gives CDR1 SQVTM, CDR2 ANQGSEA. CDR3 residues: CSVGRGAATEAFF. CDR3 sequence (DNA): TGCAGCGTTGGCCGTGGGGCGGCCACTGAAGCTTTCTTT.

The chain is built from TRBV7-8 and TRBJ1-5, with D hard to call. The CDR3 covers 16 residues. Germline values: CDR1 SGHVS, CDR2 FQNEAQ. The ends were cut back, 1 base at V and 8 bases at J, with 18 bases in the middle. The CDR3 spells CASSLGRSTPREPQHF. The DNA for the CDR3 is TGTGCCAGCAGCTTAGGGCGGTCAACACCGCGGGAGCCCCAGCATTTT. The variable domain in full, completed from reference TRBV7-8 and TRBJ1-5, reads GAGVSQSPRYKVAKRGQDVALRCDPISGHVSLFWYQQALGQGPEFLTYFQNEAQLDKSGLPSDRFFAERPEGSVSTLKIQRTQQEDSAVYLCASSLGRSTPREPQHFGDGTRLSIL.

The V gene is TRBV7-2, the J gene TRBJ1-1; TRBD1 might be the D (5 bases). V lost 1 base and J lost 6, with 12 bases in between. Germline V gives CDR1 SGHTA, CDR2 FQGNSA. This CDR3 region has 14 residues. The CDR3 here is CASSLEGEGAEAFF. For the CDR3, the DNA is TGTGCCAGCAGCTTAGAAGGCGAAGGGGCTGAAGCTTTCTTT.